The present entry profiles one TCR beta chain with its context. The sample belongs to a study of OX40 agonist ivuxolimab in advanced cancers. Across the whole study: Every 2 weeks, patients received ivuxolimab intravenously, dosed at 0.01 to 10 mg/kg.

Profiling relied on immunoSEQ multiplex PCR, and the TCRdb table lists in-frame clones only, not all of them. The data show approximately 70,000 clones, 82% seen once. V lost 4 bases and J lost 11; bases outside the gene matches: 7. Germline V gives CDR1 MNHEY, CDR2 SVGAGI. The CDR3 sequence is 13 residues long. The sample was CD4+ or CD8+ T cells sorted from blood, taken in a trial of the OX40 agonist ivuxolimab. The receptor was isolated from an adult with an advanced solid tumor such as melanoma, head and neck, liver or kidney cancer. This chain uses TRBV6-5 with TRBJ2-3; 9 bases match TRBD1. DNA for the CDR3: TGTGCCAGCAGTTCCGGGACAGGGCGAAAGCAGTATTTT. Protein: CASSSGTGRKQYF.